Sequencing of this T cell receptor (beta chain) was carried out in a study of cytomegalovirus exposure and HLA in healthy donors. This CDR3 region has 16 residues. Germline loops: CDR1 SNHLY, CDR2 FYNNEI. The V segment lost 2 bases and the J segment 10 bases; nucleotides outside the gene matches: 11. Primers for the PCR totalled 60 Vbeta and 13 Jbeta. Per the study methods: Approximately 86 million unique TCR beta chains, 9 million to 11 million shared, were counted in a later analysis. Generated by immunoSEQ multiplex PCR, the TCRdb table keeps only in-frame clones and is missing some. V and J calls plus clone size are reproduced from that table; the DNA served to infer D and trimming. The sample lists approximately 210,000 clones; more than 70% were seen once.

What was sequenced was PBMCs. This clonotype was sampled from a woman aged 35 to 49 in good health and CMV-seronegative. V and J are TRBV2 and TRBJ2-2; TRBD2 agrees at 9 bases. The CDR3 DNA is TGTGCCAGCAGTGAAAGTCTAGCGGGATACTTTCCGGAGCTGTTTTTT. It yields the protein CASSESLAGYFPELFF.